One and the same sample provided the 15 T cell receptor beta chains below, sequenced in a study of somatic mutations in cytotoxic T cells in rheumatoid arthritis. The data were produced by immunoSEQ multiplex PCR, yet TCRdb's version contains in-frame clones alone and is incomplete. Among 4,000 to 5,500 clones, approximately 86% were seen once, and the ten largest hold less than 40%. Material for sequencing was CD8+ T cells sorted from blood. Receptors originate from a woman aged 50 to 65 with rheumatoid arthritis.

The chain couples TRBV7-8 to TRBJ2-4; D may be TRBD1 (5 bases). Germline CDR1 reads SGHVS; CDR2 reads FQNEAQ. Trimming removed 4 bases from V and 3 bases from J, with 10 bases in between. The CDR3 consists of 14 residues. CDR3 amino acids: CASSSWGVKNIQYF. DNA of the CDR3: TGTGCCAGCAGCTCATGGGGCGTCAAAAACATTCAGTACTTC.

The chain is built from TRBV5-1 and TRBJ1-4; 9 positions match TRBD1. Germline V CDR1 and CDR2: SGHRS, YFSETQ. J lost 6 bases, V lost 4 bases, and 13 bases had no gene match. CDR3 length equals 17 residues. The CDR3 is CASSPLGQGRLDEKLFF. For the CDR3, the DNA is TGCGCCAGCAGCCCCCTGGGACAGGGAAGATTGGATGAAAAACTGTTTTTT.

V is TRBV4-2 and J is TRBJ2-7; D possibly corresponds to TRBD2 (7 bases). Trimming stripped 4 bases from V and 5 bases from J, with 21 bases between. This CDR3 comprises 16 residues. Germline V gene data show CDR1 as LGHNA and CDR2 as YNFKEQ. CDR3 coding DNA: TGTGCCAGCAGCCCCCTTTTAGGGGGGGGGTACCACGAGCAGTACTTC. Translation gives CASSPLLGGGYHEQYF.

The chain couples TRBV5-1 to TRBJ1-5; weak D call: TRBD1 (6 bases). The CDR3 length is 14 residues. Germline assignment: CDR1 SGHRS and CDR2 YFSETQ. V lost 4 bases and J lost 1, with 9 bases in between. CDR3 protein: CASSPDRSNQPQHF. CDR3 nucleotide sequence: TGCGCCAGCAGCCCAGACAGGAGCAATCAGCCCCAGCATTTT.

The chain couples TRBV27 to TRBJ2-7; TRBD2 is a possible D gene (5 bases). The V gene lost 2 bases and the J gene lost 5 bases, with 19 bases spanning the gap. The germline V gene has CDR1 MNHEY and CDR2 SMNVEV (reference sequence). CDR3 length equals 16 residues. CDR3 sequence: CASSLLGAGPPDEQYF. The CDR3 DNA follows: TGTGCCAGCAGTTTACTCGGTGCGGGCCCCCCTGACGAGCAGTACTTC.

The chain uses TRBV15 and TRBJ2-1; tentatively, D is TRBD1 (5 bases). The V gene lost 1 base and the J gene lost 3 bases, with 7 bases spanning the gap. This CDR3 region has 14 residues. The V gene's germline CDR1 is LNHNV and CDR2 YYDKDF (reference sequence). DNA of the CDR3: TGTGCCACCAGCAGAGGACAGAGCTACAATGAGCAGTTCTTC. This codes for CATSRGQSYNEQFF.

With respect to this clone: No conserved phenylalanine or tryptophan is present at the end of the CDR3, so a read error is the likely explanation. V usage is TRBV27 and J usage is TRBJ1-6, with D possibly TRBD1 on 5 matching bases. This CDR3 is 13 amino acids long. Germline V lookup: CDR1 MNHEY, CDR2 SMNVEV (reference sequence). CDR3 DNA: TGTGCCAGCAGTTGGGGGGAAAATTCCCCCCTCCACTCT. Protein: CASSWGENSPLHS.

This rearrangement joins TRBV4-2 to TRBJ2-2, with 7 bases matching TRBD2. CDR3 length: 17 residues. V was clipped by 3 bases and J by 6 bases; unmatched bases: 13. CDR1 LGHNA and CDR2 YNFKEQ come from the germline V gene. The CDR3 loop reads CASSHTSGGLWAGELFF. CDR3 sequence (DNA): TGTGCCAGCAGCCATACCTCGGGGGGACTGTGGGCCGGGGAGCTGTTTTTT.

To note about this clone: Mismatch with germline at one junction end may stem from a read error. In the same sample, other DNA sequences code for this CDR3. The chain's CDR3 is CASRRTAYNSPLHF. CDR3 nucleotides: TGCGCCAGCCGAAGGACAGCTTATAATTCCCCCCTCCACTTT. V and J are TRBV23-1 and TRBJ1-6; TRBD1 is a possible D gene (6 bases). TRBV23-1 is an ORF, and what it does is uncertain. The CDR3 extends over 14 amino acids.

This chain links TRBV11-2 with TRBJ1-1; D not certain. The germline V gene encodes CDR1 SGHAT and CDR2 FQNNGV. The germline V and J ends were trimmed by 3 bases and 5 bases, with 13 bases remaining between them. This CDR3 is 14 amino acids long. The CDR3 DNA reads TGTGCCAGCAGCTTCTTACAGCCGGGGACTGAAGCTTTCTTT. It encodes CASSFLQPGTEAFF.

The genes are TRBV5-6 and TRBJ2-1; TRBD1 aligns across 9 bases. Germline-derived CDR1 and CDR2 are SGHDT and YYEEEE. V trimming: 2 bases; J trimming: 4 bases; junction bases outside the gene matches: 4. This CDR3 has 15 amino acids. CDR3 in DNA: TGTGCCAGCAGCTTCCCCGGGACAGGGTACAATGAGCAGTTCTTC. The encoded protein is CASSFPGTGYNEQFF.

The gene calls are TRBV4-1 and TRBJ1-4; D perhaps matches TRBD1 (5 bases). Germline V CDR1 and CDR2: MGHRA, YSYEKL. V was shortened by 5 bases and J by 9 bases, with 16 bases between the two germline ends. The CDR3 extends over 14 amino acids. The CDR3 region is CASSEGWGEQKLFF. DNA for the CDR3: TGCGCCAGCAGCGAAGGCTGGGGGGAGCAAAAACTGTTTTTT.

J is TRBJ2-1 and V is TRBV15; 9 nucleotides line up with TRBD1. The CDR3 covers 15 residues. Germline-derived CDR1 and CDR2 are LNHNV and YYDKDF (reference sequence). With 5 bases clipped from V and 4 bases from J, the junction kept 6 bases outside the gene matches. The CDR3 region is CATSPSGQGYNEQFF. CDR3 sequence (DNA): TGTGCCACCAGCCCCTCGGGACAGGGTTACAATGAGCAGTTCTTC.

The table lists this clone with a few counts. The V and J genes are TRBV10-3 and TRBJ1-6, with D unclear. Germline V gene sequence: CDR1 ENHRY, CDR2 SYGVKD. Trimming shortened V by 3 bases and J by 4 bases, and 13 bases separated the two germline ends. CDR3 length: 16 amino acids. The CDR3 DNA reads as TGTGCCATCAGTGACCCCGGGAGCAGTTATAATTCACCCCTCCACTTT. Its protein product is CAISDPGSSYNSPLHF.

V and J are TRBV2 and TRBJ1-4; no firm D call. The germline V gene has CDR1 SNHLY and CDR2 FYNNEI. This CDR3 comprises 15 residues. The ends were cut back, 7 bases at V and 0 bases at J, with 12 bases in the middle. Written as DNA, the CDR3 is TGTGCCAGCACCGCTGACACTTCAACTAATGAAAAACTGTTTTTT. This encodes CASTADTSTNEKLFF.